These 25 T cell receptor beta chains were all obtained from the same sample, sequenced in a study of T cells of healthy individuals. MiXCR, run by TCRdb on the 5' RACE reads, gives a single entry per CDR3 protein. Here the sample spans 85,000 to 100,000 distinct CDR3 sequences, approximately 15% being singletons. All receptors derive from a human donor in good health.

This clonotype was counted a single time. V is TRBV2 and J is TRBJ2-7, with a weak D call TRBD1 (6 bases). The CDR3 length is 13 residues. CDR1 is SNHLY, CDR2 FYNNEI, per germline. Trimming took 4 bases from V and 1 from J, leaving 8 bases between them. CDR3 in amino acids: CASSGTASYEQYF. The CDR3 DNA follows: TGTGCCAGCAGTGGGACAGCTTCCTACGAGCAGTACTTC.

V usage is TRBV7-8 and J usage is TRBJ2-1; D perhaps matches TRBD2 (6 bases). Germline V gene lookup returns CDR1 SGHVS and CDR2 FQNEAQ. The CDR3 is made up of 16 amino acids. Trimming stripped 8 bases from V and 9 bases from J, with 26 bases between. The CDR3 coding sequence is TGTGCCAGCGCTCGCAAACTAGCAACGGAGGGCCGTGAGCAGTTCTTC. Protein: CASARKLATEGREQFF.

This chain connects TRBV4-1 to TRBJ1-1; no clear D. The V end was cut by 1 base, the J end by 3 bases, with 9 bases between. Germline CDR1 and CDR2: MGHRA and YSYEKL. The CDR3 contains 14 residues. CDR3 region: CASSQGSPHTEAFF. The CDR3 DNA follows: TGCGCCAGCAGCCAAGGATCACCCCACACTGAAGCTTTCTTT.

The gene calls are TRBV2 and TRBJ2-5; 7 nucleotides line up with TRBD1. The CDR3 loop spans 16 amino acids. In germline, CDR1 is SNHLY, CDR2 FYNNEI. The V segment lost 5 bases and the J segment 0 bases; nucleotides outside the gene matches: 9. CDR3 DNA: TGTGCCAGCAGTTCGGAGTCGAGGGGGCACCAAGAGACCCAGTACTTC. It translates to CASSSESRGHQETQYF.

The chain combines TRBV6-2 or TRBV6-3 with TRBJ1-2; possible D gene TRBD1, 6 bases. V was clipped by 6 bases and J by 8 bases, with 16 bases between them. Germline V lookup: CDR1 MNHEY, CDR2 SVGEGT. The CDR3 is made up of 13 amino acids. CDR3 loop: CASSRFGTQGYTF. In DNA form, the CDR3 reads TGTGCCAGCAGCCGGTTTGGGACACAGGGCTACACCTTC.

V and J are TRBV24-1 and TRBJ2-3, with TRBD2 identical over 8 bases. From germline, CDR1 is KGHDR and CDR2 SFDVKD. The CDR3 runs 16 residues. V dropped 9 bases and J dropped 2; count of bases not matched to a gene: 12. Here the CDR3 DNA reads TGTGCCACCGAAAAATGTAGCGGGATCATCACAGATACGCAGTATTTT. It specifies CATEKCSGIITDTQYF.

This clonotype appeared many times. This sequence joins TRBV10-3 and TRBJ2-1, with 9 bases that match TRBD1. The CDR3 contains 15 residues. Trimming at V came to 5 bases and at J to 4 bases, leaving 6 bases not matched to a gene. Germline V gives CDR1 ENHRY, CDR2 SYGVKD. CDR3 in amino acids: CAISSDRGQYNEQFF. CDR3 nucleotides: TGTGCCATCAGTTCGGACAGGGGACAATACAATGAGCAGTTCTTC.

The V gene is TRBV7-9, the J gene TRBJ1-5; no definite D call. From germline, CDR1 is SEHNR and CDR2 FQNEAQ (reference sequence). Trimming cost V 5 bases and J 0 bases, with 14 bases left between them. CDR3 length: 16 amino acids. In DNA form, the CDR3 reads TGTGCCAGCAGCAACGACGCGTGGGCTAGCAATCAGCCCCAGCATTTT. The encoded protein is CASSNDAWASNQPQHF.

This clonotype was detected many times. The rearrangement joins TRBV4-3 to TRBJ1-5; D remains ambiguous. The ends were cut back, 0 bases at V and 6 bases at J, with 15 bases in the middle. The germline V gene encodes CDR1 LGHNA and CDR2 YSLEER. This CDR3 has 16 amino acids. In DNA form, the CDR3 reads TGCGCCAGCAGCCAAGATCCCGGGGAGGTGGGTCAGCCCCAGCATTTT. The encoded protein is CASSQDPGEVGQPQHF.

This clonotype was counted a few times. This chain connects TRBV7-8 to TRBJ2-2; a possible D gene is TRBD2 (7 bases). This CDR3 region has 16 residues. Germline V gene sequence: CDR1 SGHVS, CDR2 FQNEAQ. Deletions cut 0 bases from V and 5 bases from J, with 13 bases between. Here the CDR3 DNA reads TGTGCCAGCAGCTTAGCGGGGGGGCCTGGGACCGGGGAGCTGTTTTTT. Residues: CASSLAGGPGTGELFF.

There are a few counts of this clonotype. The rearrangement links TRBV20-1 to TRBJ2-5; TRBD2 might be the D (6 bases). This CDR3 is built from 13 residues. The V end lost 0 bases, the J end lost 7 bases, and 12 bases lay between the germline ends. Germline V gives CDR1 DFQATT, CDR2 SNEGSKA (reference sequence). The CDR3, as DNA: TGCAGTGCTAGAGACCCTAGCGTGGGGACCCAGTACTTC. Its translation: CSARDPSVGTQYF.

This clonotype was observed a few times. This chain connects TRBV7-2 to TRBJ1-5; D is uncertain. The CDR3 loop spans 13 amino acids. In germline, CDR1 is SGHTA, CDR2 FQGNSA. Trimming removed 5 bases at V and 6 bases at J, with 11 bases between. CDR3 in amino acids: CASSAHWGQPQHF. The CDR3 coding sequence is TGTGCCAGCAGCGCCCACTGGGGTCAGCCCCAGCATTTT. The whole variable domain, remainder taken from reference TRBV7-2 and TRBJ1-5, is GAGVSQSPSNKVTEKGKDVELRCDPISGHTALYWYRQSLGQGLEFLIYFQGNSAPDKSGLPSDRFSAERTGGSVSTLTIQRTQQEDSAVYLCASSAHWGQPQHFGDGTRLSIL.

Only a few counts were recorded for this clonotype. The rearrangement uses TRBV7-2 and TRBJ2-1; no clear D. Germline-derived CDR1 and CDR2 are SGHTA and FQGNSA. The V gene lost 6 bases and the J gene lost 4 bases, with 7 bases spanning the gap. The CDR3 is made up of 12 amino acids. The CDR3 is CASRPLYNEQFF. The CDR3 DNA sequence: TGTGCCAGCAGACCCTTATACAATGAGCAGTTCTTC.

This clonotype was recorded a few times. The junction departs from germline at one end; a sequencing error may be responsible. The chain joins TRBV7-7 to TRBJ2-5, with 7 bases identical to TRBD2. The CDR3 runs to 13 residues. Germline CDR1 SSHAT, CDR2 FNYEAQ (reference sequence). The CDR3 protein is CASSAGTIETQYF. The CDR3 coding sequence is TGTGCTAGCAGCGCCGGGACTATAGAGACCCAGTACTTC.

This clonotype has just a few counts. The chain is built from TRBV5-1 and TRBJ2-1; 10 bases align to TRBD2. V was clipped by 6 bases and J by 4 bases; unmatched bases: 7. CDR1 SGHRS and CDR2 YFSETQ come from the germline V gene. The CDR3 is 15 amino acids. The CDR3 is CASTLGLASYNEQFF. As DNA, the CDR3 is TGCGCCAGCACCCTGGGACTAGCGTCTTACAATGAGCAGTTCTTC. The entire variable domain, with the rest obtained from reference TRBV5-1 and TRBJ2-1, is as follows: KAGVTQTPRYLIKTRGQQVTLSCSPISGHRSVSWYQQTPGQGLQFLFEYFSETQRNKGNFPGRFSGRQFSNSRSEMNVSTLELGDSALYLCASTLGLASYNEQFFGPGTRLTVL.

The sample holds many counts of this clonotype. The chain joins TRBV6-1 to TRBJ1-2; 8 bases align to TRBD1. The V and J ends lost 4 bases and 5 bases, in that order; junction bases with no gene match: 12. This CDR3 comprises 16 residues. Germline V gene data show CDR1 as MNHNS and CDR2 as SASEGT. This CDR3 is CASSGTGRGGHYGYTF. CDR3 coding DNA: TGTGCCAGCAGTGGGACAGGGCGAGGGGGGCATTATGGCTACACCTTC.

This clonotype was recorded at least ten times. This rearrangement joins TRBV7-6 to TRBJ2-2, with D uncertain. Trimming removed 5 bases from V and 1 base from J, with 5 bases in between. Germline-derived CDR1 and CDR2 are SGHVS and FNYEAQ. This CDR3 has 13 residues. For the CDR3, the DNA is TGTGCCAGCAGCAACCTGAACACCGGGGAGCTGTTTTTT. Residues: CASSNLNTGELFF.

This clonotype was counted a few times. The V and J genes are TRBV7-8 and TRBJ2-7; no clear D. The CDR3 runs to 13 residues. V lost 1 base and J lost 6, with 10 bases in between. The germline V gene encodes CDR1 SGHVS and CDR2 FQNEAQ. This CDR3 reads CASSLGLASEQYF. DNA for the CDR3: TGTGCCAGCAGCTTAGGACTCGCGAGCGAGCAGTACTTC.

The chain links TRBV7-8 to TRBJ1-3; 8 bases map to TRBD1. J was trimmed by 2 bases and V by 5 bases; bases with no gene match: 8. Germline CDR1 and CDR2: SGHVS and FQNEAQ. The length of the CDR3 is 16 residues. The CDR3 DNA reads TGTGCCAGCAGCCGCGGGTTGGGACAGGCTGGAAACACCATATATTTT. Protein: CASSRGLGQAGNTIYF.

The chain combines TRBV4-3 with TRBJ2-1; 9 bases agree with TRBD2. The V and J ends lost 3 bases and 12 bases, in that order; junction bases with no gene match: 9. This CDR3 is 14 amino acids long. Germline CDR1 is LGHNA and CDR2 is YSLEER. The CDR3 loop is CASSQVAGEGVQFF. Written as DNA, the CDR3 is TGCGCCAGCAGCCAGGTAGCGGGAGAGGGTGTGCAGTTCTTC.

This sequence joins TRBV29-1 and TRBJ1-5; possible D gene TRBD1, 5 bases. This CDR3 is built from 11 residues. Germline assignment: CDR1 SQVTM and CDR2 ANQGSEA. Trimming shortened V by 7 bases and J by 4 bases, and 8 bases separated the two germline ends. The chain's CDR3 is CSGDGNQPQHF. For the CDR3, the DNA is TGCAGCGGGGACGGTAATCAGCCCCAGCATTTT.

This clonotype was counted a few times. This chain uses TRBV19 with TRBJ2-6; D gene unclear. Germline V gives CDR1 LNHDA, CDR2 SQIVND (reference sequence). The CDR3 totals 20 residues. V lost 2 bases and J lost 0, with 20 bases in between. CDR3 DNA sequence: TGTGCCAGTAGTATACTACCGCGACATTCAAGGCGCTCTGGGGCCAACGTCCTGACTTTC. Translated, it gives CASSILPRHSRRSGANVLTF.

This clonotype was recorded many times. An end of the junction differs from the germline gene, which may be a read error. The gene calls are TRBV12-3 or TRBV12-4 and TRBJ1-3; no clear D gene. The CDR3 contains 12 residues. CDR3 nucleotide sequence: TGTGCCGGCAGGCTCTCTGGAAACACCATATATTTT. Encoded protein: CAGRLSGNTIYF.

This sequence joins TRBV5-1 and TRBJ2-7; a weak D match, TRBD1 (5 bases). Germline-derived CDR1 and CDR2 are SGHRS and YFSETQ. With 0 bases removed from V and 2 bases from J, the gap between germline ends came to 9 bases. The CDR3 is 14 amino acids. CDR3 protein: CASSLADRPYEQYF. The CDR3 DNA is TGCGCCAGCAGCTTGGCAGACAGACCCTACGAGCAGTACTTC.

Ten or more counts support this clonotype. The chain uses TRBV12-3 or TRBV12-4 and TRBJ2-7; 8 positions agree with TRBD1. The CDR3 spans 14 residues. V trimming: 4 bases; J trimming: 5 bases; junction bases outside the gene matches: 7. The CDR3 loop reads CASSSGQGIHEQYF. The CDR3 DNA reads TGTGCCAGCAGTTCCGGACAGGGCATCCACGAGCAGTACTTC.